The rows below give T cell receptor beta chains drawn from one sample of a study of blood T cell repertoires in COVID-19. Libraries were prepared by immunoSEQ multiplex PCR; TCRdb keeps only in-frame clonotypes and omits some of them. Of 250,000 or so clones listed, 86% are singletons. The source material was peripheral blood. The receptors here all came from a man aged 55-75 years with acute or convalescent COVID-19. The conserved cysteine and the conserved F or W are not part of the CDR3 here. Clone sizes are given selectively: once, few, many, or a class where the clone is expanded.

clone_size,v_call,cdr3_aa
.,TRBV27,ASRESSGGYKATQY
.,TRBV27,ASSLTSGDRENQPQH
.,TRBV9,ASSVNGRGSYNEQF
.,TRBV19,ASSEGQGRKLF
.,TRBV10-3,AISESAGRADEQF
once,TRBV25-1,ASSPGKQQDTQY
.,TRBV21-1,ASSKQRTKGSNEQF
.,TRBV28,ASSEPGVRGANVLT
.,TRBV6-2/TRBV6-3,ASSLQGIKHSPLH
few,TRBV7-2,ASSLVGRDTLSRVDTQY
.,TRBV21-1,ASSTRTGVFSPLH